The 6 T cell receptor beta chains in this list originate from one sample, sequenced in a study of T cell clonality in common variable immunodeficiency. Study conclusions and caveats: Fewer deletions and N-nucleotide insertions were reportedly seen in common variable immunodeficiency TCR beta sequences.

Antigen specificity for these receptors is unknown. TCRdb's table, derived via immunoSEQ multiplex PCR, lists solely in-frame clones and lacks some. Sampling found about 28,000 clones, none seen once. The sample was peripheral blood mononuclear cells. The receptors derive from a human donor with common variable immunodeficiency.

This clone was counted only a few times. The read stops 3 residues short of the end of the CDR3; the missing end is completed from the germline J gene. The rearrangement links TRBV7-2 to TRBJ2-5, with unresolved D. The CDR3 extends over 14 amino acids. Trimming left V 5 bases short and J 2 bases short, with 12 bases between. Germline V gives CDR1 SGHTA, CDR2 FQGNSA. CDR3 amino acids: CASSLVYTQETQYF. The CDR3 DNA, read in part, is TGTGCCAGCAGCCTCGTATACACGCAAGAGACC.

This clone has only a few counts. The read halts 3 residues ahead of the CDR3 end, with the missing end drawn from the germline J gene. The V gene is TRBV30, the J gene TRBJ2-3; 13 bases map to TRBD2. CDR3 length: 17 residues. With 3 bases clipped from V and 4 bases from J, the junction kept 10 bases outside the gene matches. The germline gives CDR1 GTSNPN, CDR2 SVGIG (reference sequence). The CDR3 bases that were read are TGTGCCTGGAGGGGTAGACTAGCGGGGGGCGTTGCAGATACG. This translates into CAWRGRLAGGVADT. The complete CDR3 protein is CAWRGRLAGGVADTQYF.

For this clone: From the germline J gene comes the end of the CDR3, since the read stops 3 residues before it. The V and J genes are TRBV6-1 and TRBJ2-5; TRBD1 is a possible D gene (6 bases). Per germline, CDR1 MNHNS and CDR2 SASEGT. This CDR3 is 14 amino acids long. The germline V and J ends were trimmed by 1 base and 3 bases, with 9 bases remaining between them. The chain's CDR3 is CASSEGQGKETQYF. The sequenced CDR3 bases are TGTGCCAGCAGTGAAGGTCAGGGGAAAGAGACC.

Comments on this clone: The read ends 3 residues before the CDR3 terminus; that terminus is restored from the germline J gene. V usage is TRBV20-1 and J usage is TRBJ1-1; 8 nucleotides match TRBD1. The J segment lost 1 base and the V segment lost 6 bases, leaving 7 bases of the junction unmatched. CDR3 size: 14 residues. Germline CDR1 reads DFQATT; CDR2 reads SNEGSKA (reference sequence). CDR3 bases read: TGCAGTGCCCCCAGACAGGGGCAGAACACTGAA. Protein product: CSAPRQGQNTE. The whole CDR3 sequence reads CSAPRQGQNTEAFF.

This clone was counted between two and nine times. The observed sequence ends 3 residues before the CDR3 terminus, with the missing tail filled in from the germline J gene. V usage is TRBV18 and J usage is TRBJ2-7; TRBD1 aligns across 12 bases. CDR1 is KGHSH, CDR2 LQKENI, per germline. CDR3 length: 14 residues. V lost 3 bases and J lost 4; bases outside the gene matches: 1. CDR3 amino acids: CASSPGQGAYEQYF. CDR3 DNA, as far as it was read: TGTGCCAGCTCACCGGGACAGGGGGCATACGAG.

There are many counts of this clone. The sequenced CDR3 bases are TGTGCCTGGAGTGTTCAGGGGGCGAGCAATTCACCC. Translating it yields CAWSVQGASNSP. The whole CDR3 sequence reads CAWSVQGASNSPLHF. The V call is TRBV30, the J call TRBJ1-6; 8 nucleotides match TRBD1. The CDR3 end falls 3 residues outside the read, so it is completed with the germline J gene. Germline V gene sequence: CDR1 GTSNPN, CDR2 SVGIG (reference sequence). The CDR3 has 15 residues. V lost 0 bases, J lost 7 bases, and 5 bases stayed unmatched.